The present entry profiles one T cell receptor (beta chain) with its context. Its specificity is not known. Here immunoSEQ multiplex PCR was the method, and the copy in TCRdb shows in-frame clones only, minus some. The sample includes more than 100,000 clones, approximately 85% of them seen just once. This sample was taken from a study of T cell responses to AZD1222 COVID-19 vaccine. Study details: Second-dose intervals near 4 or 12 weeks were combined. Regarding the study as a whole: Dominant CD4 TCR responses targeted spike regions 160-218 and 743-854. Of spike-specific TCRs, nearly half reportedly target regions left unmutated in variants. The study found Spike-specific TCR breadth and depth rose after two AZD1222 doses.

Germline CDR1 is SGHVS and CDR2 is FNYEAQ. CDR3 size: 14 residues. V trimming: 5 bases; J trimming: 6 bases; junction bases outside the gene matches: 7. The source material was peripheral blood, sampled on day 0 of AZD1222 vaccination. This chain uses TRBV7-6 with TRBJ1-1; 9 positions agree with TRBD1. This receptor was obtained from an adult in good health. CDR3: CASSQTGGYSEAFF. The CDR3 DNA sequence: TGTGCCAGCAGCCAGACAGGGGGATATTCTGAAGCTTTCTTT.